This record concerns one T cell receptor (beta chain) sequence. Its antigen is unidentified. Individuals who donated were healthy Caucasians from Russia aged roughly 6 to 100. The second PCR ran about 6 to 11 cycles with a sample-barcoded 5' primer and J-beta primers. Carrying 12 random nucleotides, a template-switch adaptor labeled each individual cDNA molecule. One entry per CDR3 protein, called by TCRdb with MiXCR from the 5' RACE reads. The table includes 660,000 or so distinct CDR3 sequences, 45% to 65% detected once. The sample comes from a study of blood T cells in healthy people across ages. As for the study in general: T cells yielded about one barcoded beta molecule per two cells through template switching. Whole-study findings and limits: As age increased, TCR beta diversity per million T cells fell in a roughly linear fashion.

CDR3 length equals 14 residues. The V end was cut by 1 base, the J end by 6 bases, with 14 bases between. Per germline, CDR1 SQVTM and CDR2 ANQGSEA. The origin of this receptor is a man in his fifties or sixties in good health. Sequencing input: blood. The chain couples TRBV29-1 to TRBJ2-3; possibly TRBD2 for D (6 bases). CDR3 DNA sequence: TGCAGCGTTGAAGTTGGCGGGGCTTCGGATACGCAGTATTTT. This encodes CSVEVGGASDTQYF.